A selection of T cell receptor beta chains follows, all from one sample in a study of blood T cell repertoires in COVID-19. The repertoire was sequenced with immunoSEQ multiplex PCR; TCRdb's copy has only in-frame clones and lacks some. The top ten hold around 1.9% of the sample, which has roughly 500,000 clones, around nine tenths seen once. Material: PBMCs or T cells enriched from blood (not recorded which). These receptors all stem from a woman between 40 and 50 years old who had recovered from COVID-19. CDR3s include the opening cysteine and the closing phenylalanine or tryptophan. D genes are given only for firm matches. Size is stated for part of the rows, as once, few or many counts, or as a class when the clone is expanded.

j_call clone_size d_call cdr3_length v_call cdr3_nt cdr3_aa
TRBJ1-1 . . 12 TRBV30 TGTGCCTGGGGACATCCGAACACTGAAGCTTTCTTT CAWGHPNTEAFF
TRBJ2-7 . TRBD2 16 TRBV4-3 TGCGCCAGCAGCCAAGAGGGCCTAGCGGGCTCCTACGAGCAGTACTTC CASSQEGLAGSYEQYF
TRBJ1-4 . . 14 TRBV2 TGTGCCAGCAGTGCGAGGGAGGGGTTGGAAAAACTGTTTTTT CASSAREGLEKLFF
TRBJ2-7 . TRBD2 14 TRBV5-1 TGCGCCAGCAGCTTAGCGGGAGGATCGAACGAGCAGTACTTC CASSLAGGSNEQYF
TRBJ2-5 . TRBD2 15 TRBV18 TGTGCCAGCTCACTACTAGCGGCCCACCAAGAGACCCAGTACTTC CASSLLAAHQETQYF
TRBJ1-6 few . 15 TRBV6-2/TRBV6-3 TGTGCCAGCAGTCATCGGCATGACGGGGGTTCACCCCTCCACTTT CASSHRHDGGSPLHF
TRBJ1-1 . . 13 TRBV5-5 TGTGCCAGCACCTTTGGGGCGAACACTGAAGCTTTCTTT CASTFGANTEAFF
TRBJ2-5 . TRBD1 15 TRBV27 TGTGCCAGCAGTTTATTGACAGGGAACCAAGAGACCCAGTACTTC CASSLLTGNQETQYF
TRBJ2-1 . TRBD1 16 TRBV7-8 TGTGCCAGCAGCTTAGTTCTCAGGGGGCTATTCAATGAGCAGTTCTTC CASSLVLRGLFNEQFF
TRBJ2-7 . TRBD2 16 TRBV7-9 TGTGCCAGCAGCTTCATAGCTAGCGGGAGAGCCTACGAGCAGTACTTC CASSFIASGRAYEQYF
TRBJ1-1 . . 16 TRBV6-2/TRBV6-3 TGTGCCAGCAGTTACTCGATAAAAAGAGAGAACACTGAAGCTTTCTTT CASSYSIKRENTEAFF
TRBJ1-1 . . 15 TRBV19 TGTGCCAGTAGTATTTGGGCAGTCGGAGGCACTGAAGCTTTCTTT CASSIWAVGGTEAFF
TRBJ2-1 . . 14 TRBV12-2 TGTGCAAGTCGCTTAGAAAGACTAAACGTGGAGCAGTTCTTC CASRLERLNVEQFF